A selection of T cell receptor beta chains follows, all from one sample in a study of blood T cells in healthy people across ages. MiXCR was run by TCRdb on the 5' RACE reads, yielding one entry per CDR3 protein. The profile shows 450,000 to 650,000 distinct CDR3 sequences, around 24% of them singletons. The same sample was also studied in work on T cells of mothers and their children.

The sample comprised blood. These receptors were obtained from a boy younger than 18 in good health. CDR3s include the opening cysteine and the closing phenylalanine or tryptophan. D genes are given only for firm matches. The listing skips clone size in some rows; elsewhere it reads once, few, many or a size class.

j_call,d_call,clone_size,v_call,cdr3_nt,cdr3_aa
TRBJ2-2,NA,NA,TRBV28,TGTGCCAGCAGTTTAGTGGCCACCCCAGAAAACGGGGAGCTGTTTTTT,CASSLVATPENGELFF
TRBJ1-1,NA,few,TRBV5-1,TGCGCCAGCAGCTCCCCTCAAGCCACTGAAGCTTTCTTT,CASSSPQATEAFF
TRBJ2-7,TRBD2,NA,TRBV12-3/TRBV12-4,TGTGCCAGCACCCCGGGACTAGCGGGAGCTCATTACGAGCAGTACTTC,CASTPGLAGAHYEQYF
TRBJ2-7,NA,few,TRBV19,TGTGCCAGTAGTATGGGCCAAAGCTACGAGCAGTACTTC,CASSMGQSYEQYF
TRBJ1-3,TRBD1,NA,TRBV15,TGTGCCACCAGCAGAGATCGGACAGGGTCAAACACCATATATTTT,CATSRDRTGSNTIYF
TRBJ2-3,TRBD2,few,TRBV6-6,TGTGCCAGCAGTCCCTCCCGGGGGGGCACAGATACGCAGTATTTT,CASSPSRGGTDTQYF
TRBJ2-7,NA,few,TRBV28,TGTGCCAGCAGATCCGGGACCTTAAATGGCGAGCAGTACTTC,CASRSGTLNGEQYF
TRBJ2-3,TRBD2,NA,TRBV5-1,TGCGCCAGCCGCCGCGGGGGGGGCGAGACAGATACGCAGTATTTT,CASRRGGGETDTQYF
TRBJ2-7,TRBD2,few,TRBV6-1,TGTGCCAGCAGTGAGAGACTAGCGGGATACTCCTACGAGCAGTACTTC,CASSERLAGYSYEQYF
TRBJ2-5,TRBD1,NA,TRBV10-3,TGTGCCATCAGCCAAGGACAGGGCCAAGAGACCCAGTACTTC,CAISQGQGQETQYF
TRBJ2-2,TRBD2,NA,TRBV27,TGTGCCAGCGGCTCCTTACTAGCGGTGAACACCGGGGAGCTGTTTTTT,CASGSLLAVNTGELFF
TRBJ2-7,NA,NA,TRBV28,TGTGCCAGCAGTTTAGCCGGCGGGGGCTCTTACGAGCAGTACTTC,CASSLAGGGSYEQYF
TRBJ1-2,NA,few,TRBV25-1,TGTGCCAGCAGCAACGCTCCGGGACAAGGGGCTCCCCACTATGGCTACACCTTC,CASSNAPGQGAPHYGYTF
TRBJ2-5,NA,few,TRBV20-1,TGCAGTGCTAGCGCCGGGGCAGAAGAGACCCAGTACTTC,CSASAGAEETQYF
TRBJ1-4,TRBD1,NA,TRBV20-1,TGCAGTGCAATGACAGGGGGAGAAAAACTGTTTTTT,CSAMTGGEKLFF
TRBJ2-3,NA,few,TRBV28,TGTGCCAGCGGTTCCCGTCGCACAGATACGCAGTATTTT,CASGSRRTDTQYF
TRBJ2-3,NA,NA,TRBV7-2,TGTGCCAGCAGCTTAGGGCTAGACCGTGTGGATACGCAGTATTTT,CASSLGLDRVDTQYF
TRBJ2-5,TRBD2,NA,TRBV3-1,TGTGCCAGCAGCCCGGGACTAATCCAAGAGACCCAGTACTTC,CASSPGLIQETQYF
TRBJ2-7,NA,NA,TRBV6-2/TRBV6-3,TGTGCCAGCAGCCCACCCACAGGGTCCTACGAGCAGTACTTC,CASSPPTGSYEQYF
TRBJ2-3,TRBD2,NA,TRBV2,TGTGCCAGCAGTGAACTCCGGGGTAGCGGGGGCGTGGAGCAGTATTTT,CASSELRGSGGVEQYF
TRBJ1-1,TRBD1,NA,TRBV7-8,TGTGCCAGCAGCTTGCCTAGACAGGGTGCTGAAGCTTTCTTT,CASSLPRQGAEAFF
TRBJ1-5,NA,NA,TRBV20-1,TGCAGTGCTAGTGATACAAGCAATCAGCCCCAGCATTTT,CSASDTSNQPQHF
TRBJ2-6,NA,few,TRBV6-1,TGTGCCAGCAGTGTTCAGGGTTTCTCTGGGGCCAACGTCCTGACTTTC,CASSVQGFSGANVLTF
TRBJ2-5,TRBD2,few,TRBV5-1,TGCGCCAGCAGCTACTTAGCGGGGGGGCCTGTCGATGAGCAGCTCTTC,CASSYLAGGPVDEQLF
TRBJ1-1,NA,few,TRBV13,TGTGCCAGCAGCTTAGAGGCCAGCACTGAAGCTTTCTTT,CASSLEASTEAFF
TRBJ2-1,TRBD2,NA,TRBV5-1,TGCGCCAGCAGCTTGGATGGGGCAGGGGCGGGAGGAAGGAATGAGCAGTTCTTC,CASSLDGAGAGGRNEQFF
TRBJ2-5,TRBD1,NA,TRBV7-6,TGTGCCAGCAGCTTAGCTATATCCAGGACAGGGAGACAAGAGACCCAGTACTTC,CASSLAISRTGRQETQYF
TRBJ2-7,NA,NA,TRBV4-1,TGCGCCAGCAGCCAGTTGGGGGGCGCGAACGAGCAGTACTTC,CASSQLGGANEQYF
TRBJ2-1,NA,many,TRBV2,TGTGCCAGCAGTGAAAACCTTAGTCGCCCGCAGAATGAGCAGTTCTTC,CASSENLSRPQNEQFF
TRBJ2-5,NA,NA,TRBV3-1,TGTGCCAGCAGCCGACAGACTATAGTCGAGACCCAGTACTTC,CASSRQTIVETQYF
TRBJ1-3,TRBD1,many,TRBV12-3/TRBV12-4,TGTGCCAGCAGGCCGGGAGGACAGGAGGCGGGAAACACCATATATTTT,CASRPGGQEAGNTIYF
TRBJ2-4,NA,few,TRBV15,TGTGCCACCAGCAGACAGTGGCTAGCCAAAAACATTCAGTACTTC,CATSRQWLAKNIQYF
TRBJ1-5,NA,NA,TRBV7-8,TGTGCCAGCAGCTTAAGCAACGGAATGGTGGAGCCCCAGCATTTT,CASSLSNGMVEPQHF
TRBJ1-6,NA,NA,TRBV28,TGTGCCAGCAGTTTCAGGGGAGGCGGTTCACCCCTCCACTTT,CASSFRGGGSPLHF
TRBJ1-4,NA,NA,TRBV20-1,TGCAGTGCTGGCGGGGGGGCGAATGAAAAACTGTTTTTT,CSAGGGANEKLFF
TRBJ1-6,NA,NA,TRBV20-1,TGCAGTGCTAGAGTGCCACAGGGCAGCCTAGCTTCATACAATTCACCCCTCCACTTT,CSARVPQGSLASYNSPLHF
TRBJ2-1,TRBD2,once,TRBV5-1,TGCGCCAGCAGCTTACTAGCGGACTGGAATGAGCAGTTCTTC,CASSLLADWNEQFF
TRBJ1-2,NA,NA,TRBV5-1,TGCGCCAGCAGCTTGTGGGCGGACTCTAACTATGGCTACACCTTC,CASSLWADSNYGYTF
TRBJ1-2,NA,NA,TRBV7-9,TGTGCCAGCAGCCTGGAGAACTATGGCTACACCTTC,CASSLENYGYTF
TRBJ1-1,NA,NA,TRBV20-1,TGCAGTGGACGGATGAACACTGAAGCTTTCTTT,CSGRMNTEAFF
TRBJ2-2,TRBD2,NA,TRBV11-3,TGTGCCAGCAGCTTGAACGGGAGGGCCGCCGGGGAGCTGTTTTTT,CASSLNGRAAGELFF
TRBJ2-5,NA,NA,TRBV7-3,TGTGCCAGCAGCTCTAGCGTAAGAGAGACCCAGTACTTC,CASSSSVRETQYF
TRBJ2-7,TRBD2,few,TRBV2,TGTGCCAGCAGTGAAGAGGGGACTACTTACGAGCAGTACTTC,CASSEEGTTYEQYF
TRBJ2-1,NA,NA,TRBV6-2/TRBV6-3,TGTGCCAGCAGTCTCGCGTCTCTCTCGGCTGAGCAGTTCTTC,CASSLASLSAEQFF